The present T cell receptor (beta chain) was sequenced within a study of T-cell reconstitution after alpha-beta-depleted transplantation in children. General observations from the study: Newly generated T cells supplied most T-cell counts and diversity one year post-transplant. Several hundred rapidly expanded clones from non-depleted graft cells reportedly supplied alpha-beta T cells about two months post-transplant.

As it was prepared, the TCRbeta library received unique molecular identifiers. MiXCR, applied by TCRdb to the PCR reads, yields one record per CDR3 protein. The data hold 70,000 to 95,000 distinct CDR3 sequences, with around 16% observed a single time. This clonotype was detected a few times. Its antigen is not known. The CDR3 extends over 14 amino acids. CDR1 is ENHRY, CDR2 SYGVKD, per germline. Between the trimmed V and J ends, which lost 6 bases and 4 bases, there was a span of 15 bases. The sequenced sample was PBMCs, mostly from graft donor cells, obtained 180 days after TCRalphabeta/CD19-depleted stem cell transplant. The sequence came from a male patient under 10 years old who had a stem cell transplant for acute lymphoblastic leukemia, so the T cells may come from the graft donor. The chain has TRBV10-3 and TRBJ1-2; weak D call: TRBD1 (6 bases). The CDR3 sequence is CAIRDQQGAYGYTF. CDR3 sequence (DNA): TGTGCCATCAGGGACCAACAGGGCGCCTATGGCTACACCTTC.